These T cell receptor beta chains were read from a single sample in a study of cytomegalovirus exposure and HLA in healthy donors. The data were produced by immunoSEQ multiplex PCR, yet TCRdb's version contains in-frame clones alone and is incomplete. The repertoire holds 150,000 to 250,000 clones, roughly four fifths seen once, with 5.5% to 7.5% in the top ten. The sequencing input was PBMCs. These receptors all come from a woman aged 50 to 65 in good health and CMV-seropositive. The CDR3 runs from the conserved cysteine through the conserved F or W. D genes are given only for firm matches. A clone size is listed for some rows: how often the clone was seen (once, few, many), or a class if it is expanded.

TRBV9,TRBJ1-2,NA,NA,CASSVGRSGLYGYTF,TGTGCCAGCAGCGTAGGGAGGAGCGGACTCTATGGCTACACCTTC
TRBV10-3,TRBJ2-3,NA,NA,CAISDRADTQYF,TGTGCCATCAGTGACAGGGCAGATACGCAGTATTTT
TRBV7-6,TRBJ2-5,NA,NA,CASSIDRKETQYF,TGTGCCAGCAGCATTGACAGAAAAGAGACCCAGTACTTC
TRBV6-1,TRBJ2-7,TRBD2,NA,CASSGLAREQYF,TGTGCCAGCAGTGGACTAGCCCGCGAGCAGTACTTC
TRBV2,TRBJ1-6,NA,NA,CASSRQVLTLNSPLHF,TGTGCCAGCAGTCGACAGGTCCTTACCCTTAATTCACCCCTCCACTTT
TRBV5-6,TRBJ2-2,TRBD2,NA,CASSLGLAENTGELFF,TGTGCCAGCAGCTTGGGACTAGCGGAAAACACCGGGGAGCTGTTTTTT
TRBV28,TRBJ1-4,TRBD1,NA,CASRDREDATNEKLFF,TGTGCCAGCAGAGACAGGGAAGACGCAACTAATGAAAAACTGTTTTTT
TRBV18,TRBJ1-2,NA,NA,CASSPQGNYGYTF,TGTGCCAGCTCACCACAGGGGAACTATGGCTACACCTTC
TRBV28,TRBJ1-1,TRBD1,NA,CASRLPGQGWPEAFF,TGTGCCAGCAGGCTTCCGGGACAGGGGTGGCCTGAAGCTTTCTTT
TRBV5-1,TRBJ2-2,NA,NA,CASSLWGQGNTGELFF,TGCGCCAGCAGCTTGTGGGGCCAGGGCAACACCGGGGAGCTGTTTTTT
TRBV27,TRBJ2-5,NA,NA,CASRPYREETQYF,TGTGCCAGCAGGCCCTACAGGGAAGAGACCCAGTACTTC
TRBV18,TRBJ2-7,NA,NA,CASSLTGKHEQYF,TGTGCCAGCTCGTTAACAGGGAAACACGAGCAGTACTTC
TRBV6-5,TRBJ2-3,NA,NA,CASSTLVSTDTQYF,TGTGCCAGCAGTACGCTAGTTAGCACAGATACGCAGTATTTT
TRBV6-5,TRBJ1-2,TRBD1,few,CASSYSTLGTGYGYTF,TGTGCCAGCAGTTACTCGACTCTCGGGACAGGGTATGGCTACACCTTC
TRBV19,TRBJ2-2,NA,few,CASPLRVLNTGELFF,TGTGCCAGCCCTTTGAGGGTTCTTAACACCGGGGAGCTGTTTTTT
TRBV20-1,TRBJ2-7,TRBD1,NA,CSAHGQGKQYF,TGCAGTGCCCACGGACAGGGAAAGCAGTACTTC
TRBV9,TRBJ1-2,NA,NA,CASTIAPDSYGYTF,TGTGCCAGCACCATTGCACCCGATAGCTATGGCTACACCTTC
TRBV5-5,TRBJ2-3,TRBD1,NA,CASLGGQGGSDTQYF,TGTGCCAGCCTGGGGGGACAGGGGGGGTCAGATACGCAGTATTTT
TRBV5-1,TRBJ2-5,TRBD2,few,CASEGLAGGTQYF,TGCGCCAGCGAGGGACTAGCGGGGGGGACCCAGTACTTC
TRBV5-1,TRBJ2-5,TRBD2,few,CASSAGVQETQYF,TGCGCCAGCAGTGCGGGGGTACAAGAGACCCAGTACTTC
TRBV7-8,TRBJ2-7,NA,NA,CASSLTEGLYPLEQYF,TGTGCCAGCAGCTTAACGGAGGGGCTTTACCCGTTGGAGCAGTACTTC
TRBV7-8,TRBJ1-6,NA,NA,CASSLSGSHSPLHF,TGTGCCAGCAGCTTATCGGGTTCGCATTCACCCCTCCACTTT
TRBV30,TRBJ1-3,NA,few,CAWSKPDRLNGNTIYF,TGTGCCTGGAGTAAACCAGACAGATTAAATGGAAACACCATATATTTT
TRBV7-9,TRBJ2-1,TRBD2,NA,CSSSSILGGMNMNEQFF,TGTTCCAGCAGCTCCATTTTGGGGGGGATGAATATGAATGAGCAGTTCTTC
TRBV2,TRBJ1-3,NA,NA,CASSETGQTSGNTIYF,TGTGCCAGCAGTGAAACAGGGCAAACCTCTGGAAACACCATATATTTT
TRBV2,TRBJ2-7,TRBD1,NA,CASRETGRMYEQYF,TGTGCCAGCAGAGAGACAGGGCGAATGTACGAGCAGTACTTC
TRBV6-5,TRBJ1-4,TRBD1,NA,CASSYSGTGTRKLFF,TGTGCCAGCAGTTACTCGGGGACAGGAACCCGAAAACTGTTTTTT
TRBV7-8,TRBJ2-7,NA,NA,CASSLGGGQVPYEQYF,TGTGCCAGCAGCTTGGGGGGGGGACAGGTTCCCTACGAGCAGTACTTC
TRBV4-1,TRBJ1-6,NA,NA,CASSQDGQGNSPLHF,TGCGCCAGCAGCCAAGATGGGCAGGGGAATTCACCCCTCCACTTT
TRBV29-1,TRBJ2-7,NA,NA,CSVGKQGLSEQYF,TGCAGCGTTGGTAAACAGGGTCTCTCCGAGCAGTACTTC
TRBV19,TRBJ2-1,TRBD1,once,CASSIGGTGPFF,TGTGCCAGTAGTATAGGCGGGACAGGGCCGTTCTTC
TRBV7-9,TRBJ1-1,TRBD1,NA,CASSLPTGLPEAFF,TGTGCCAGCAGCCTCCCGACAGGGCTCCCTGAAGCTTTCTTT
TRBV5-1,TRBJ2-1,TRBD2,NA,CASSRGVAGGDEQFF,TGCGCCAGCAGCCGGGGGGTAGCGGGAGGGGATGAGCAGTTCTTC
TRBV28,TRBJ2-1,NA,NA,CASSLRYNEQFF,TGTGCCAGCAGTTTACGGTACAATGAGCAGTTCTTC
TRBV7-2,TRBJ2-1,TRBD2,NA,CASSHRTASGSYEQFF,TGTGCCAGCAGCCACCGAACGGCTAGCGGGAGCTATGAGCAGTTCTTC
TRBV28,TRBJ2-7,TRBD2,NA,CASSIQSGNSYEQYF,TGTGCCAGCAGTATCCAGAGCGGGAACTCCTACGAGCAGTACTTC
TRBV5-1,TRBJ2-7,NA,NA,CASSLATEGLEQYF,TGCGCCAGCAGCTTGGCCACGGAGGGGCTCGAGCAGTACTTC
TRBV29-1,TRBJ1-1,NA,NA,CSVEGQENTEAFF,TGCAGCGTTGAAGGGCAGGAGAACACTGAAGCTTTCTTT
TRBV2,TRBJ2-2,TRBD2,once,CASSDFTSGREGELFF,TGTGCCAGCAGTGATTTTACTAGCGGGAGAGAGGGGGAGCTGTTTTTT
TRBV7-9,TRBJ2-7,TRBD1,NA,CSSSSGPGQITYEQYF,TGTTCCAGCAGCTCGGGACCGGGACAGATAACCTACGAGCAGTACTTC
TRBV2,TRBJ2-3,TRBD2,NA,CASSDAYSGRSDTQYF,TGTGCCAGCAGCGACGCCTATAGCGGGAGGTCAGATACGCAGTATTTT
TRBV5-6,TRBJ2-2,TRBD1,NA,CASSEPGGLMNTGELFF,TGTGCCAGCAGCGAACCAGGGGGTTTAATGAACACCGGGGAGCTGTTTTTT
TRBV6-6,TRBJ1-1,NA,NA,CASHPTGPNTEAFF,TGTGCCAGCCATCCTACAGGACCCAACACTGAAGCTTTCTTT
TRBV6-1,TRBJ2-3,NA,NA,CASSADITDTQYF,TGTGCCAGCAGCGCCGACATCACAGATACGCAGTATTTT
TRBV2,TRBJ1-4,NA,NA,CASSDLVGSEKLFF,TGTGCCAGCAGTGATCTAGTAGGGAGTGAAAAACTGTTTTTT
TRBV21-1,TRBJ1-2,NA,few,CASSKAGDIGGLANYGYTF,TGTGCCAGCAGCAAAGCGGGGGACATAGGGGGATTAGCTAACTATGGCTACACCTTC
TRBV20-1,TRBJ2-7,NA,NA,CSAPRSYEQYF,TGCAGTGCTCCGAGGTCCTACGAGCAGTACTTC
TRBV27,TRBJ2-5,NA,NA,CASSPLGRNPVTQYF,TGTGCCAGCAGTCCCTTGGGGAGAAATCCAGTGACCCAGTACTTC
TRBV2,TRBJ1-1,NA,NA,CASSGGAGVLSTEAFF,TGTGCCAGCAGTGGGGGAGCAGGGGTTCTAAGCACTGAAGCTTTCTTT
TRBV6-5,TRBJ1-6,NA,few,CASSYSGGPLHF,TGTGCCAGCAGTTACTCAGGGGGTCCCCTCCACTTT
TRBV28,TRBJ2-7,NA,few,CASSLIAEGVYEQYF,TGTGCCAGCAGTTTAATCGCGGAGGGAGTCTACGAGCAGTACTTC
TRBV5-6,TRBJ2-3,TRBD2,NA,CASSLIQRGGLHTQYF,TGTGCCAGCAGCCTCATTCAACGGGGGGGTCTGCATACGCAGTATTTT